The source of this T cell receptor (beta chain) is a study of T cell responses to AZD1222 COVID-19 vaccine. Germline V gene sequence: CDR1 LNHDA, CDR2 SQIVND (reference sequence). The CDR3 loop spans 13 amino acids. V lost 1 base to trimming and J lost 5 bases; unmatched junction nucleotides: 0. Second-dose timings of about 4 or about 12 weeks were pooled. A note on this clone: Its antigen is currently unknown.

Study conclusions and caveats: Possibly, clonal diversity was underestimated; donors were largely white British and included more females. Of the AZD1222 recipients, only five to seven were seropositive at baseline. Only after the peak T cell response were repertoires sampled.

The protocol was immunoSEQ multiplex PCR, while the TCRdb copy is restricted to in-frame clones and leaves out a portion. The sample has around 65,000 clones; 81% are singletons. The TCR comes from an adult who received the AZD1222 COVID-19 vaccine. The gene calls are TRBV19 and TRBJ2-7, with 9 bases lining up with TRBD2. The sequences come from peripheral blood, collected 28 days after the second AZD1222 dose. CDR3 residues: CASSIASGNEQYF. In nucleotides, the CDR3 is TGTGCCAGTAGTATAGCTAGCGGGAACGAGCAGTACTTC. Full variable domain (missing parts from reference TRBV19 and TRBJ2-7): DGGITQSPKYLFRKEGQNVTLSCEQNLNHDAMYWYRQDPGQGLRLIYYSQIVNDFQKGDIAEGYSVSREKKESFPLTVTSAQKNPTAFYLCASSIASGNEQYFGPGTRLTVT.